This T cell receptor beta chain comes out of a study of beta chain features in type 1 diabetes. Turning to the study itself: Similarity in age, gender and cell yields was seen between patients and healthy donors. General study results and limits: TCRB CDR3 length was moderately but significantly reduced in all four CD4+ subsets of Type 1 diabetes patients.

Every bit of the isolated RNA underwent reverse transcription, so sequencing read expressed TCRB transcripts. About 3.57 million reads, on average, came from each naive, central memory and regulatory T cell sample. Method: immunoSEQ multiplex PCR; TCRdb's copy keeps in-frame clones and lacks some. The table records hundreds of thousands of clones, over 13% of them present only once. As regards this clone: Antigen specificity is unknown.

One heparinised blood draw averaging roughly 120 mL was given by each donor. Purity above 95% was achieved in all sorted populations. The CDR3 is made up of 14 amino acids. With 4 bases clipped from V and 5 bases from J, the junction kept 5 bases outside the gene matches. Germline-derived CDR1 and CDR2 are SQVTM and ANQGSEA. This receptor was obtained from a man aged 18 to 30 with type 1 diabetes. The chain combines TRBV29-1 with TRBJ2-1, with 10 bases identical to TRBD2. Material: naive CD4+ T cells from blood. CDR3 sequence: CSVAGLARDNEQFF. DNA of the CDR3: TGCAGCGTTGCGGGACTAGCGCGAGACAATGAGCAGTTCTTC.